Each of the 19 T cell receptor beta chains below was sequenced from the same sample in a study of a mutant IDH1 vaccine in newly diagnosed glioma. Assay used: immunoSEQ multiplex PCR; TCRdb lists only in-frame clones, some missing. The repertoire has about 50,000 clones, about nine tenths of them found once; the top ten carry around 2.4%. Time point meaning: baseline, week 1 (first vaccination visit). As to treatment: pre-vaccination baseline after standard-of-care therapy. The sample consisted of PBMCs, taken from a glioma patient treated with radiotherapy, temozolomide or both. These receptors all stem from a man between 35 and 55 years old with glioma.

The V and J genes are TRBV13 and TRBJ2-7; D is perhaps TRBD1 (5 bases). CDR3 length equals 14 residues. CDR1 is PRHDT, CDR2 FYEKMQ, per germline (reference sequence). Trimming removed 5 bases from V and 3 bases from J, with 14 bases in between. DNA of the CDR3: TGTGCCAGCAGCGCGCAGGGTCGTAACTACGAGCAGTACTTC. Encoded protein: CASSAQGRNYEQYF.

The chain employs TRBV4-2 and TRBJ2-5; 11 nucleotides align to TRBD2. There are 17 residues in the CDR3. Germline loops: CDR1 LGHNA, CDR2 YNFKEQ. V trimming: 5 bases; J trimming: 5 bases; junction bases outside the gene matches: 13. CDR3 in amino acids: CASSERIAGGPAETQYF. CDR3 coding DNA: TGTGCCAGCAGCGAACGGATAGCGGGAGGGCCCGCGGAGACCCAGTACTTC.

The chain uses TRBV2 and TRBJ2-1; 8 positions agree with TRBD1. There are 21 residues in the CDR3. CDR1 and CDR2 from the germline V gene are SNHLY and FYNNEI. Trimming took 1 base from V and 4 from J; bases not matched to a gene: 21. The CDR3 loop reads CASSEDPRQGFRIRVYNEQFF. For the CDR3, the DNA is TGTGCCAGCAGTGAAGATCCTCGACAGGGGTTCCGGATTAGGGTTTACAATGAGCAGTTCTTC.

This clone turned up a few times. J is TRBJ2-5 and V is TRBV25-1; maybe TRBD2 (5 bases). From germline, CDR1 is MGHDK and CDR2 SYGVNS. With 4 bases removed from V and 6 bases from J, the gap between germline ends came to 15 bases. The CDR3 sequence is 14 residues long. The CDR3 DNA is TGTGCCAGCAGTGGGTCGGGAACAGTACAGACCCAGTACTTC. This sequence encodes CASSGSGTVQTQYF.

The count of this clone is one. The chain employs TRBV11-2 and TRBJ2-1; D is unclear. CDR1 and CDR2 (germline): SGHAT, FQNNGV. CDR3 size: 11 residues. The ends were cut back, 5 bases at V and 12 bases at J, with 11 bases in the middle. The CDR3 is CASSTQLVQFF. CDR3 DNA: TGTGCCAGCAGCACCCAATTGGTGCAGTTCTTC.

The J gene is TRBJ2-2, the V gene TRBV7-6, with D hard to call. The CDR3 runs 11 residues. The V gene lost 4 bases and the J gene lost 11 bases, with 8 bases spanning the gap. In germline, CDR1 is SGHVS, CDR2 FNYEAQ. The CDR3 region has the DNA TGTGCCAGCAGCTCAACCCCAGAGCTGTTTTTT. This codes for CASSSTPELFF. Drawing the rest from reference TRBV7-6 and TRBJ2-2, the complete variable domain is GAGVSQSPRYKVTKRGQDVALRCDPISGHVSLYWYRQALGQGPEFLTYFNYEAQQDKSGLPNDRFSAERPEGSISTLTIQRTEQRDSAMYRCASSSTPELFFGEGSRLTVL.

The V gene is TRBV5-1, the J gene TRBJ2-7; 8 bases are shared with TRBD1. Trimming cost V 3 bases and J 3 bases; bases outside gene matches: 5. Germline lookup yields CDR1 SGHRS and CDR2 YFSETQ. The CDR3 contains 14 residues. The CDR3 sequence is CASSSITGGYEQYF. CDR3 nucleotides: TGCGCCAGCAGCTCTATTACAGGGGGCTACGAGCAGTACTTC.

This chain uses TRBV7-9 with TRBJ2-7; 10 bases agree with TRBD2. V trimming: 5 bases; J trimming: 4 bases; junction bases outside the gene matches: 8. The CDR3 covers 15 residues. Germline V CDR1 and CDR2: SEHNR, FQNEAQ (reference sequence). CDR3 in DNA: TGTGCCAGCAGCGGGTTAGCGGGAGGACGATACGAGCAGTACTTC. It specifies CASSGLAGGRYEQYF.

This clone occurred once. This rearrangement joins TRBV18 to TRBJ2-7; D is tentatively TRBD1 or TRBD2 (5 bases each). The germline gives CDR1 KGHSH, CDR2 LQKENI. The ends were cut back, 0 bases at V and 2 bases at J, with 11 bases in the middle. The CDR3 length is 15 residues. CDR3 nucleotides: TGTGCCAGCTCACCACCCGGGACCGTCACCTACGAGCAGTACTTC. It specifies CASSPPGTVTYEQYF.

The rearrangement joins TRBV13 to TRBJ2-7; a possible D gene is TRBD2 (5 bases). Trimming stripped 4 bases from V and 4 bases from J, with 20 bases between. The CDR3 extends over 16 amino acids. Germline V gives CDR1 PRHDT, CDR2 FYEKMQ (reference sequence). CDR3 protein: CASSSLAAGKRYEQYF. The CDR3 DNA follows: TGTGCCAGCAGCTCCCTCGCGGCCGGGAAAAGATACGAGCAGTACTTC.

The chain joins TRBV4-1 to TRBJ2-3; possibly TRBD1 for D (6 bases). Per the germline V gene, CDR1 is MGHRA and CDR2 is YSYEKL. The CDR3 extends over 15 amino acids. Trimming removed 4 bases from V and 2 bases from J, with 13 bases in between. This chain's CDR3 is CASSPWTVYTDTQYF. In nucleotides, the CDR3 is TGCGCCAGCAGCCCCTGGACAGTTTACACAGATACGCAGTATTTT.

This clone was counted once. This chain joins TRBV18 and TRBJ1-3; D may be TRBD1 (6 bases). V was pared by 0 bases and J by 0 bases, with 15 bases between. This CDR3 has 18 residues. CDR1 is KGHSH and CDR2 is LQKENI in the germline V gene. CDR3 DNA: TGTGCCAGCTCACCACCGGGGACAAGTGTCACCTCTGGAAACACCATATATTTT. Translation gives CASSPPGTSVTSGNTIYF.

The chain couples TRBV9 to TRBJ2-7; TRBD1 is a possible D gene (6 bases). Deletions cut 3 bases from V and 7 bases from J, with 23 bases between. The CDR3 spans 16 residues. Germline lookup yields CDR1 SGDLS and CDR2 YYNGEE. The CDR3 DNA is TGTGCCAGCAGCGGACAGGAACCCCTCCTGATTTCGGAGCAGTACTTC. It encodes CASSGQEPLLISEQYF.

The CDR3 spells CSVGGDNSPLHF. CDR3 in DNA: TGCAGCGTTGGGGGTGATAATTCACCCCTCCACTTT. This chain connects TRBV29-1 to TRBJ1-6; unclear D gene. The germline V and J ends were trimmed by 4 bases and 5 bases, with 6 bases remaining between them. The CDR3 has 12 amino acids. CDR1 is SQVTM, CDR2 ANQGSEA, per germline.

The chain's CDR3 is CAISGADRALGAFF. CDR3 in DNA: TGTGCCATCAGCGGGGCCGACAGGGCCCTGGGAGCTTTCTTT. The V call is TRBV10-3, the J call TRBJ1-1, with 7 nucleotides matching TRBD1. Per germline, CDR1 ENHRY and CDR2 SYGVKD. This CDR3 is built from 14 residues. Unmatched junction bases numbered 14, after V lost 6 bases and J lost 10 bases.

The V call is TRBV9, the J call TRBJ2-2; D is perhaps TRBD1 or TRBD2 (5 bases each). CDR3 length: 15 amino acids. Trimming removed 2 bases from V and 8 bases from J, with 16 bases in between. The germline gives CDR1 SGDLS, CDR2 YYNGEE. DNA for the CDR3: TGTGCCAGCAGCGTTGGGACGGTCGGTGTTGGGGAGCTGTTTTTT. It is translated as CASSVGTVGVGELFF.

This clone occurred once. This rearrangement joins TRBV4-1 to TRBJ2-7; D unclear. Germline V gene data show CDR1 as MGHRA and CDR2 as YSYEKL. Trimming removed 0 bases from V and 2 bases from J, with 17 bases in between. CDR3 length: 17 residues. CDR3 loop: CASSQDFQAVETYEQYF. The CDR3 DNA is TGCGCCAGCAGCCAAGACTTTCAAGCAGTGGAGACCTACGAGCAGTACTTC.

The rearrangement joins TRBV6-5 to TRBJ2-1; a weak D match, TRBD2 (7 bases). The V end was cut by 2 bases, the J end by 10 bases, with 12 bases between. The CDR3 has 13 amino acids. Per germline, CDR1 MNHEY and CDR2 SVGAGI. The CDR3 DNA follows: TGTGCCAGCAGTTACGAGGGGGGGAGAGAGCAGTTCTTC. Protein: CASSYEGGREQFF.

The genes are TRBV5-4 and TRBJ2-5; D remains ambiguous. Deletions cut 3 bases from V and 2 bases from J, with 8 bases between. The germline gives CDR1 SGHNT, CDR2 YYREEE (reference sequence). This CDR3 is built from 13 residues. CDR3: CASSSTRQETQYF. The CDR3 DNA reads TGTGCCAGCAGCTCAACAAGGCAAGAGACCCAGTACTTC.